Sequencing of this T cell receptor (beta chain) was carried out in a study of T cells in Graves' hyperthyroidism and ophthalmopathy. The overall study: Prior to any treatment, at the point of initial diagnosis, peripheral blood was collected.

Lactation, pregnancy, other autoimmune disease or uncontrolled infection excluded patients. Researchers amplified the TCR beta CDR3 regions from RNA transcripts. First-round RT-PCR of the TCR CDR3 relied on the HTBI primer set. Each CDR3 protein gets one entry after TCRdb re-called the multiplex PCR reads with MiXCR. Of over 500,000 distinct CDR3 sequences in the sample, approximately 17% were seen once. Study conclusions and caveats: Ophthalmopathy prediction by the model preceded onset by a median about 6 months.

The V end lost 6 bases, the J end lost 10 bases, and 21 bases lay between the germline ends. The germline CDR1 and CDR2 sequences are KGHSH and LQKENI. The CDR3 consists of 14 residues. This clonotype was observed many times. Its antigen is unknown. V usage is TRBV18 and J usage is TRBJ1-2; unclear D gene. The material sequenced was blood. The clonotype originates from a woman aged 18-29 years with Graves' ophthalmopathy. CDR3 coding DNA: TGTGCCAGCTCCTACCCACTCCCCCTCGTTGTCTACACCTTC. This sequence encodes CASSYPLPLVVYTF.